This TCR beta chain is from a study of response to subunit inactivated influenza vaccine. The study's findings and limits: The authors suggested that every seasonal influenza vaccination recruits few new T cells.

TCRdb ran MiXCR on the RT-PCR reads and lists one entry per CDR3 protein. Here the sample spans about 780,000 distinct CDR3 sequences, roughly 18% being singletons. On this clonotype itself: What it binds is not known.

Germline V gene data show CDR1 as KGHDR and CDR2 as SFDVKD. The germline V and J ends were trimmed by 1 base and 9 bases, with 14 bases remaining between them. This CDR3 is 15 amino acids long. This sample comprised PBMCs from blood, obtained around 5 days after vaccination. V and J are TRBV24-1 and TRBJ2-2; D is uncertain. This sequence originates from a man aged 45-60 years who received an inactivated influenza vaccine. CDR3 coding DNA: TGTGCCACCAGTGATTTTCAGGTCCCCCCCCGGGAGCTGTTTTTT. Protein sequence: CATSDFQVPPRELFF.